Listed below are T cell receptor beta chains from one sample, sequenced in a study of blood T cell repertoires in COVID-19. Here immunoSEQ multiplex PCR was the method, and the copy in TCRdb shows in-frame clones only, minus some. The repertoire consists of roughly 440,000 clones, with about 91% occurring once and the leading ten covering roughly 12%. Sequencing was done on a sample of peripheral blood. Every receptor here comes from a woman in her 50s with COVID-19, enrolled during active disease. Both conserved end residues are part of each CDR3. The D gene is left open where the match is weak. Clone size, where shown, is once, few, many, or a class for clones that have expanded.

>NA|NA|TRBJ1-2|TRBV6-1
TGTGCCAGCAGTGAAGGCCTGAGGGGCTACACCTTC
CASSEGLRGYTF
>NA|NA|TRBJ1-1|TRBV7-8
TGTGCCAGCAGCTTAGCGGGGCTTACTGAAGCTTTCTTT
CASSLAGLTEAFF
>NA|TRBD2|TRBJ2-3|TRBV29-1
TGCAGCGTTAGAGGAGCGGGGGACACAGATACGCAGTATTTT
CSVRGAGDTDTQYF
>NA|TRBD1|TRBJ2-7|TRBV6-2/TRBV6-3
TGTGCCAGCAGTCCGACAGGGGCCCTTTCCTACGAGCAGTACTTC
CASSPTGALSYEQYF
>NA|NA|TRBJ1-4|TRBV30
TGTGCCTGGGGGGACACCCCTGAAAAACTGTTTTTT
CAWGDTPEKLFF
>NA|NA|TRBJ1-1|TRBV29-1
TGCAGCGCCAGTTTCGCACAGGCCGAAGCTTTCTTT
CSASFAQAEAFF
>NA|NA|TRBJ2-2|TRBV4-1
TGCGCCAGCAGCCAAGCACCGGGACACCGCAATTCCGCCGGGGAGCTGTTTTTT
CASSQAPGHRNSAGELFF
>NA|TRBD1|TRBJ2-1|TRBV2
TGTGCCAGGGGACAGGGTTTAGGGGGTGAGCAGTTCTTC
CARGQGLGGEQFF
>few|NA|TRBJ2-1|TRBV5-1
TGCGCCAGCAGCTTGGATCAGGGGACGAAGGAGCAGTTCTTC
CASSLDQGTKEQFF
>NA|TRBD2|TRBJ2-1|TRBV2
TGTGCCAGCAGTAGGGGCGGGGGGGCGTCCTACAATGAGCAGTTCTTC
CASSRGGGASYNEQFF
>NA|TRBD1|TRBJ1-1|TRBV9
TGTGCCAGCAGCGGGGAATCAAGGGGGCCGGGCACTGAAGCTTTCTTT
CASSGESRGPGTEAFF
>few|NA|TRBJ1-5|TRBV2
TGTGCCAGCCAACAGGGTCACAATCAGCCCCAGCATTTT
CASQQGHNQPQHF
>NA|NA|TRBJ2-1|TRBV29-1
TGCTCCTCTGGGGCGGACAATGAGCAGTTCTTC
CSSGADNEQFF
>NA|NA|TRBJ1-6|TRBV27
TGTGCCAGCAGTCCCCGCGGCAGGGGCTCCTATAATTCACCCCTCCACTTT
CASSPRGRGSYNSPLHF
>NA|TRBD1|TRBJ2-7|TRBV12-3/TRBV12-4
TGTGCCAGCAGTGGACAGGGTCGCGACGAGCAGTACTTC
CASSGQGRDEQYF
>NA|TRBD1|TRBJ2-1|TRBV6-6
TGTGCCAGCAGTCTCCGGACAGGGGTCAATGAGCAGTTCTTC
CASSLRTGVNEQFF
>once|NA|TRBJ1-2|TRBV3-1/TRBV3-2
TGTGCCAGCAGCCAAGATAGCTTGGGGACTCAGGGCTACACCTTC
CASSQDSLGTQGYTF
>NA|NA|TRBJ1-2|TRBV15
TGTGCCACCAGCTCCCGTGTGTCGGGCTACACCTTC
CATSSRVSGYTF